Below, one TCR beta chain is given with its context. This specimen comes from a study of blood T cells in healthy people across ages. Using a J-beta primer mix together with a sample-barcoded 5' primer, a second PCR was run for about 7 to 12 cycles. Each cDNA molecule, via a template-switch adaptor with 12 random nucleotides, was tagged. TCRdb analysed the 5' RACE reads with MiXCR anew, one entry per CDR3 protein. The sample has 1.5 million to 2 million distinct CDR3 sequences, 35% to 50% seen once. This CDR3 is 15 amino acids long. CDR1 SGHRS and CDR2 YFSETQ come from the germline V gene. V shed 1 base and J 3 bases; nucleotides not matched to a gene: 5.

The source material was blood. This chain uses TRBV5-1 with TRBJ2-5; 8 bases line up with TRBD2. This clonotype originated in a human donor in good health. CDR3 amino acids: CASSLLTGGEETQYF. The CDR3 region has the DNA TGCGCCAGCAGCTTGTTGACGGGGGGGGAAGAGACCCAGTACTTC.